This T cell receptor (beta chain) came from a study of shared clonotypes between healthy human individuals. Notes on the study in general: The researchers took only blood, and tissue repertoires probably look different.

With regard to this clone: As yet, its antigen is unknown.

Every subset had its genomic DNA shared out evenly among several immunoSEQ plates. The team ran DNA from unsorted PBMCs on ten immunoSEQ deep assay plates for sequencing. Libraries were prepared by immunoSEQ multiplex PCR; TCRdb keeps only in-frame clonotypes and omits some of them. The top ten hold under 15% of the sample, which has fewer than 550,000 clones, nearly 80% seen once. Germline V CDR1 and CDR2: LNHDA, SQIVND (reference sequence). The CDR3 spans 16 residues. V was pared by 2 bases and J by 5 bases, with 15 bases between. The TCR originated in a woman aged 35 to 49 in good health. Some clones in this sample may be carry-over from other donors' samples. V and J are TRBV19 and TRBJ2-2, with D possibly TRBD2 on 6 matching bases. Sequencing was performed on PBMCs. The CDR3 reads CASSIQPLAITGELFF. For the CDR3, the DNA is TGTGCCAGTAGTATACAGCCCCTAGCGATTACCGGGGAGCTGTTTTTT.